These 27 T cell receptor beta chains were sequenced from one sample in a study of T-cell memory formation after mild COVID-19. MiXCR was run by TCRdb on the 5' RACE reads, yielding one entry per CDR3 protein. The table includes 200,000 or so distinct CDR3 sequences, 15% to 20% detected once. Sequenced: PBMCs or a T cell subset sorted from them (not recorded which). The receptors originated from an adult woman who had mild COVID-19 (a few samples of this study predate the infection). Cell type and time point are not known.

The V call is TRBV24-1, the J call TRBJ2-1; a possible D gene is TRBD1 (5 bases). The germline V and J ends were trimmed by 8 bases and 7 bases, with 14 bases remaining between them. This CDR3 has 13 residues. In germline, CDR1 is KGHDR, CDR2 SFDVKD. This CDR3 is CATNEGARNEQFF. The CDR3 region has the DNA TGTGCCACCAATGAAGGGGCAAGAAATGAGCAGTTCTTC.

V usage is TRBV5-1 and J usage is TRBJ1-1, with D possibly TRBD1 on 6 matching bases. Trimming stripped 0 bases from V and 4 bases from J, with 16 bases between. Germline loops: CDR1 SGHRS, CDR2 YFSETQ. The CDR3 extends over 16 amino acids. CDR3 loop: CASSLDGQGWGTEAFF. The CDR3 bases are TGCGCCAGCAGCTTGGATGGCCAGGGGTGGGGCACTGAAGCTTTCTTT.

This clonotype has a single count. The CDR3 nucleotides are TGTGCCAGCAGTGAAGCGAGGTATCTAACGAATACTGAAGCTTTCTTT. The encoded protein is CASSEARYLTNTEAFF. The rearrangement links TRBV6-1 to TRBJ1-1; unclear D gene. CDR1 is MNHNS and CDR2 is SASEGT in the germline V gene. CDR3 length equals 16 residues. V was pared by 0 bases and J by 5 bases, with 16 bases between.

This clonotype occurred a few times. The chain links TRBV12-3 or TRBV12-4 to TRBJ2-1; maybe TRBD2 (5 bases). V gave up 6 bases and J gave up 5 bases, with 11 bases separating them. The CDR3 covers 13 residues. CDR3 protein: CASRLDGNNEQFF. DNA for the CDR3: TGTGCCAGCAGGCTCGACGGGAACAATGAGCAGTTCTTC.

In this sample, this clonotype turned up a few times. The chain joins TRBV12-3 or TRBV12-4 to TRBJ2-7; 9 nucleotides match TRBD1. The length of the CDR3 is 13 residues. V was pared by 6 bases and J by 6 bases, with 6 bases of the junction left unmatched. DNA for the CDR3: TGTGCCAGCAGCAGGACAGGGGCGGGCGAGCAGTACTTC. Translation: CASSRTGAGEQYF.

V usage is TRBV7-8 and J usage is TRBJ1-1, with D unclear. Trimming removed 6 bases at V and 5 bases at J, with 19 bases between. This CDR3 has 15 amino acids. CDR1 and CDR2 from the germline V gene are SGHVS and FQNEAQ. The CDR3 loop is CASSIYGPRGTEAFF. The CDR3 nucleotides are TGTGCCAGCAGTATTTACGGCCCCAGAGGGACTGAAGCTTTCTTT. The whole variable domain, remainder taken from reference TRBV7-8 and TRBJ1-1, is GAGVSQSPRYKVAKRGQDVALRCDPISGHVSLFWYQQALGQGPEFLTYFQNEAQLDKSGLPSDRFFAERPEGSVSTLKIQRTQQEDSAVYLCASSIYGPRGTEAFFGQGTRLTVV.

The chain carries TRBV7-8 and TRBJ2-2; D call uncertain. This CDR3 is built from 16 residues. The V and J ends lost 0 bases and 0 bases respectively, with 8 bases between them. Germline V gene sequence: CDR1 SGHVS, CDR2 FQNEAQ. CDR3 residues: CASSLAIGANTGELFF. As DNA, the CDR3 is TGTGCCAGCAGCTTAGCCATTGGCGCGAACACCGGGGAGCTGTTTTTT.

This clonotype came up many times. J is TRBJ2-1 and V is TRBV9; D possibly matches TRBD1 or TRBD2 (5 bases each). Trimming stripped 2 bases from V and 7 bases from J, with 16 bases between. In germline, CDR1 is SGDLS, CDR2 YYNGEE. CDR3 length: 15 amino acids. The CDR3 is CASSVGTLRPNEQFF. CDR3 nucleotides: TGTGCCAGCAGCGTGGGGACCCTCAGACCTAATGAGCAGTTCTTC.

The chain couples TRBV12-3 or TRBV12-4 to TRBJ1-1; D remains unclear. The V and J ends lost 7 bases and 1 base respectively, with 13 bases between them. CDR3 size: 14 residues. CDR3 in amino acids: CASNKAVKNTEAFF. CDR3 bases: TGTGCCAGCAATAAGGCAGTCAAGAACACTGAAGCTTTCTTT.

V usage is TRBV12-3 or TRBV12-4 and J usage is TRBJ1-6, with a possible D match to TRBD1 (5 bases). The CDR3 contains 13 residues. The germline V and J ends were trimmed by 6 bases and 11 bases, with 14 bases remaining between them. The CDR3 spells CASSPDSWAPLHF. As DNA, the CDR3 is TGTGCCAGCAGCCCCGACAGTTGGGCACCCCTCCACTTT.

Details on this clonotype: The CDR3 carries no conserved terminal phenylalanine or tryptophan, so it likely arises from a read error. The CDR3 nucleotides are TGTGCCATTGGAGATTTAAGACAGGGGTCCTACGAGCAGTACTTA. Residues: CAIGDLRQGSYEQYL. The chain couples TRBV10-3 to TRBJ2-7, with TRBD1 matching over 8 bases. CDR1 is ENHRY, CDR2 SYGVKD, per germline. V shed 9 bases and J 1 base; nucleotides not matched to a gene: 11. The CDR3 consists of 15 residues.

V is TRBV24-1 and J is TRBJ2-6; 10 bases agree with TRBD1. The CDR3 runs 16 residues. V was pared by 7 bases and J by 2 bases, with 4 bases of the junction left unmatched. Looked up from germline, CDR1 is KGHDR and CDR2 is SFDVKD. For the CDR3, the DNA is TGTGCCACCAGCCGGGACAGGGGACCTGGGGCCAACGTCCTGACTTTC. Encoded protein: CATSRDRGPGANVLTF.

The rearrangement links TRBV7-2 to TRBJ2-5; D is unresolved. Germline CDR1 reads SGHTA; CDR2 reads FQGNSA. The length of the CDR3 is 12 residues. The V end lost 3 bases, the J end lost 5 bases, and 7 bases lay between the germline ends. CDR3 region: CASSFSHETQYF. Written as DNA, the CDR3 is TGTGCCAGCAGCTTCTCCCACGAGACCCAGTACTTC.

This clonotype was detected only a few times. The genes are TRBV12-3 or TRBV12-4 and TRBJ2-7; no clear D. Trimming left V 3 bases short and J 8 bases short, with 11 bases between. The CDR3 consists of 12 residues. DNA for the CDR3: TGTGCCAGCAGTTTGGACGGTACTAAGCAGTACTTC. This translates into CASSLDGTKQYF.

The gene calls are TRBV9 and TRBJ2-3; no reliable D call. Trimming pared 2 bases from V and 2 bases from J, leaving 3 bases between. Looked up from germline, CDR1 is SGDLS and CDR2 is YYNGEE. This CDR3 contains 12 residues. The DNA of the CDR3 is TGTGCCAGCAGCGTCAACACAGATACGCAGTATTTT. It codes for CASSVNTDTQYF.

This clonotype was detected a few times. This chain connects TRBV7-9 to TRBJ1-2; unclear D gene. The CDR3 is made up of 14 amino acids. Between the trimmed V and J ends, which lost 1 base and 3 bases, there was a span of 9 bases. CDR1 is SEHNR, CDR2 FQNEAQ, per germline (reference sequence). This chain's CDR3 is CASSLEYGDYGYTF. CDR3 in DNA: TGTGCCAGCAGCTTAGAATACGGGGACTATGGCTACACCTTC.

This clonotype was observed at least ten times. This sequence joins TRBV24-1 and TRBJ2-5; the D gene is possibly TRBD2 (6 bases). Germline V gene data show CDR1 as KGHDR and CDR2 as SFDVKD. The CDR3 length is 16 residues. V lost 4 bases to trimming and J lost 3 bases, with 17 bases between them. The CDR3 DNA follows: TGTGCCACCAGTGACCGGGGGACCCGATTCGAAGAGACCCAGTACTTC. This gives the protein CATSDRGTRFEETQYF.

This clonotype showed up just a few times. The chain combines TRBV5-1 with TRBJ1-1, with D possibly being TRBD1 (5 bases). V lost 4 bases and J 4 bases, leaving 8 bases between the germline ends. CDR1 and CDR2 (germline): SGHRS, YFSETQ. The CDR3 extends over 12 amino acids. The CDR3 nucleotides are TGCGCCAGCAGCCAGGGTAGCACTGAAGCTTTCTTT. Its protein is CASSQGSTEAFF.

The V and J genes are TRBV15 and TRBJ1-5, with D maybe TRBD1 (5 bases). V lost 3 bases, J lost 3 bases, and 15 bases lay in between. CDR1 is LNHNV, CDR2 YYDKDF, per germline (reference sequence). The CDR3 sequence is 16 residues long. CDR3 DNA: TGTGCCACCAGCAGTCGACCCAATGGGGCCAATCAGCCCCAGCATTTT. Translating gives CATSSRPNGANQPQHF.

V gene TRBV3-1 combines with J gene TRBJ1-2; 7 nucleotides agree with TRBD1. The J segment lost 4 bases and the V segment lost 0 bases, leaving 5 bases of the junction unmatched. The CDR3 is 15 residues long. Germline V CDR1 and CDR2: LGHDT, YNNKEL (reference sequence). CDR3 nucleotides: TGTGCCAGCAGCCAAGATGCACAGGGGAGCTATGGCTACACCTTC. Its protein is CASSQDAQGSYGYTF.

This clonotype has more than one count but fewer than ten. The rearrangement links TRBV5-1 to TRBJ1-6; 9 positions agree with TRBD1. Germline V gives CDR1 SGHRS, CDR2 YFSETQ. The CDR3 is 15 residues long. V trimming: 3 bases; J trimming: 6 bases; junction bases outside the gene matches: 4. CDR3 amino acids: CASSSQGAGNSPLHF. The DNA of the CDR3 is TGCGCCAGCAGCTCACAGGGGGCAGGTAATTCACCCCTCCACTTT.

This clonotype was counted a few times. CDR3 nucleotides: TGTGCCAGCAGTGAATTAGGCAGGGCCCAAGGGTACGAGCAGTACTTC. Amino acids: CASSELGRAQGYEQYF. The chain uses TRBV25-1 and TRBJ2-7; TRBD1 is a possible D gene (5 bases). This CDR3 comprises 16 residues. V dropped 1 base and J dropped 4 bases, with 17 bases sitting between them. The germline V gene has CDR1 MGHDK and CDR2 SYGVNS.

The V call is TRBV20-1, the J call TRBJ2-7, with D perhaps TRBD1 (5 bases). V lost 0 bases and J 0 bases, leaving 12 bases between the germline ends. Germline CDR1 is DFQATT and CDR2 is SNEGSKA (reference sequence). The CDR3 has 15 residues. The CDR3 loop is CSARDLIGDSYEQYF. In nucleotides, the CDR3 is TGCAGTGCTAGAGATCTAATAGGGGACTCCTACGAGCAGTACTTC.

In this sample, this clonotype turned up a few times. The chain couples TRBV5-1 to TRBJ1-1; D remains ambiguous. V lost 0 bases and J 11 bases, leaving 14 bases between the germline ends. This CDR3 spans 13 amino acids. From germline, CDR1 is SGHRS and CDR2 YFSETQ. CDR3 sequence: CASSLAGTSAAFF. In nucleotides, the CDR3 is TGCGCCAGCAGCTTGGCCGGTACCTCGGCGGCTTTCTTT.

The DNA for the CDR3 is TGTGCCTGGAGTCTTGCCGGGGGCCGTGAGGACACTGAAGCTTTCTTT. This encodes CAWSLAGGREDTEAFF. The J gene is TRBJ1-1, the V gene TRBV30; maybe TRBD1 (6 bases). CDR3 length equals 16 residues. V was pared by 2 bases and J by 3 bases, with 19 bases between. Germline CDR1 is GTSNPN and CDR2 is SVGIG (reference sequence).

This clonotype turned up a few times. The chain combines TRBV6-2 or TRBV6-3 with TRBJ2-7, with 8 bases matching TRBD1. Trimming cost V 7 bases and J 2 bases; bases outside gene matches: 10. This CDR3 has 15 residues. Germline V CDR1 and CDR2: MNHEY, SVGEGT. The CDR3 nucleotides are TGTGCCAGCACCTCACCGGGACAGGCAACCTACGAGCAGTACTTC. Protein sequence: CASTSPGQATYEQYF.

The chain has TRBV29-1 and TRBJ2-3, with D uncertain. Trimming took 3 bases from V and 0 from J, leaving 7 bases between them. The CDR3 extends over 13 amino acids. The V gene's germline CDR1 is SQVTM and CDR2 ANQGSEA. The CDR3 protein is CSVDNASTDTQYF. The CDR3 DNA sequence: TGCAGCGTTGATAACGCCAGCACAGATACGCAGTATTTT.